Listed below are T cell receptor beta chains from one sample, sequenced in a study of blood T cell repertoires in COVID-19. TCRdb's copy holds only in-frame clones and misses some; the assay was immunoSEQ multiplex PCR. The profile covers 20,000 to 30,000 clones, with approximately 83% appearing a single time and more than 20% taken by the ten largest. Sample: peripheral blood. The receptors shown here come from a human donor in a cohort sampled during active COVID-19. The conserved cysteine and the conserved F or W are not part of the CDR3 here. D genes are given only for firm matches.

v_call	d_call	j_call	cdr3_aa
TRBV18	TRBD1	TRBJ2-7	ASSDRDRGPYEQY
TRBV4-1	-	TRBJ2-7	ASSQDRGGDEQY
TRBV7-3	-	TRBJ2-3	ASSLHSDTQY
TRBV24-1	TRBD1	TRBJ2-3	ATSEGTGGSTDTQY
TRBV7-9	-	TRBJ1-5	ASSSIGAGSDPVLQPQH
TRBV18	-	TRBJ2-7	ASSPPPGYGEQY
TRBV6-7	-	TRBJ2-5	ASSSDRSRETQY
TRBV19	-	TRBJ2-3	ASSKAGASTDTQY
TRBV4-1	-	TRBJ2-3	ASSQEEQGPLGTQY
TRBV7-6	-	TRBJ2-1	ASSLVRLTSSYNEQF
TRBV2	-	TRBJ2-1	ASSVQGGSNEQF
TRBV4-1	-	TRBJ1-2	ASSQDDAGWDGYT
TRBV9	-	TRBJ2-3	ASSVATGGGDTQY
TRBV6-4	-	TRBJ2-5	ASSALRSGDELETQY
TRBV7-2	-	TRBJ2-3	ASSFKGPGGDTQY
TRBV28	TRBD1	TRBJ1-2	ASSSPGQGAAGYT
TRBV5-4	-	TRBJ1-3	ASSLAGQTGNTIY
TRBV5-1	TRBD1	TRBJ1-5	ASSPGQGGNQPQH
TRBV7-2	-	TRBJ2-3	ASSPWEQVTDTQY
TRBV29-1	-	TRBJ2-1	SVERLNEQF
TRBV11-3	TRBD2	TRBJ2-1	ASSLEGLAGGSYNEQF
TRBV5-1	TRBD2	TRBJ2-1	ASSSTAGVSYNEQF
TRBV15	-	TRBJ2-2	ATSRDGWASAVTGELF
TRBV7-3	TRBD2	TRBJ2-3	ASSPRGGRAGTDTQY
TRBV4-3	TRBD2	TRBJ2-1	ASSHLTSGTNEQF
TRBV10-3	TRBD1	TRBJ2-7	AYGTGAYEQY
TRBV9	TRBD1	TRBJ1-1	ASSSRTGDAEAF
TRBV28	-	TRBJ1-1	AGAVSRNTEAF
TRBV3-1/TRBV3-2	-	TRBJ1-6	ASRGRDGNSPLH
TRBV13	TRBD1	TRBJ2-3	ASSLGRGQGKDTQY
TRBV10-1	-	TRBJ1-2	ASSESLTAYGYT
TRBV6-5	TRBD1	TRBJ1-5	ASSPLDRVNQPQH
TRBV5-3	TRBD2	TRBJ2-1	ARSPPDPLAGGDNEQF
TRBV6-5	-	TRBJ1-5	ASSYSAGSNQPQH
TRBV2	-	TRBJ2-5	ASSLTGPDGTQY
TRBV7-2	-	TRBJ2-2	ASRGGAYTGELF
TRBV9	TRBD1	TRBJ2-7	ASSAMTGSHEQY
TRBV27	TRBD1	TRBJ1-2	ASRKVGTQGLYGYT
TRBV10-3	TRBD1	TRBJ1-3	AISESPLTGTGGNTIY
TRBV3-1/TRBV3-2	-	TRBJ2-2	ASSQVYAGRGVNTGELF
TRBV7-8	-	TRBJ1-5	ASSLGGMNQPQH
TRBV2	TRBD1	TRBJ1-5	ASIVDRGDQPQH
TRBV7-9	-	TRBJ1-4	ASSSPGDASRNEKLF
TRBV5-1	TRBD2	TRBJ2-1	ASSFLAGGPNEQF
TRBV4-1	TRBD2	TRBJ2-7	ASSQDSGGSYEQY
TRBV3-1/TRBV3-2	TRBD1	TRBJ1-6	ASSPWTGGRNSPLH
TRBV5-6	-	TRBJ1-1	ASSLGQAPGNTEAF